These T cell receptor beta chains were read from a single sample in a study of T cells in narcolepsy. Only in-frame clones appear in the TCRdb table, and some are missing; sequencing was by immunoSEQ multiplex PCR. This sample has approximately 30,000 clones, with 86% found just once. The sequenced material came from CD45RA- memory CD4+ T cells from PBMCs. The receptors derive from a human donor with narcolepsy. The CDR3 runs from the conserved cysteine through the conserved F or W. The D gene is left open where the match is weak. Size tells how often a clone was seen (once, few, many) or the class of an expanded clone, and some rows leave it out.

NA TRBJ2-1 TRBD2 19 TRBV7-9 CASSLEWGLGYSSYNEQFF TGTGCCAGCAGCTTGGAGTGGGGACTAGGGTACAGCTCCTACAATGAGCAGTTCTTC
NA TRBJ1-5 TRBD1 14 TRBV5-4 CASSPGGANQPQHF TGTGCCAGCAGCCCAGGGGGTGCTAATCAGCCCCAGCATTTT
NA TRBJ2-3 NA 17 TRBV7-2 CASSPQGGPSSTDTQYF TGTGCCAGCAGCCCTCAGGGGGGGCCGTCTAGCACAGATACGCAGTATTTT
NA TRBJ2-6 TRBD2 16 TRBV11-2 CASTNTGGPGANVLTF TGTGCCAGCACCAATACGGGGGGGCCTGGGGCCAACGTCCTGACTTTC
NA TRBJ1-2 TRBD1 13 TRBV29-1 CSVETGAFSGYTF TGCAGCGTTGAAACAGGGGCCTTTTCTGGCTACACCTTC
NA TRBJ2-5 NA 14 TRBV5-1 CASSLGTAQETQYF TGCGCCAGCAGCTTGGGAACAGCACAAGAGACCCAGTACTTC
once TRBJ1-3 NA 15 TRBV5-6 CASSLTGQAGNTIYF TGTGCCAGCAGCTTGACAGGGCAGGCTGGAAACACCATATATTTT
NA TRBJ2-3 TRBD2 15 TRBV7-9 CASSVGTSGADTQYF TGTGCCAGCAGCGTCGGGACTAGCGGCGCCGATACGCAGTATTTT
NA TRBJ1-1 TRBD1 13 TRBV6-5 CASSYSRQGQAFF TGTGCCAGCAGTTACTCCCGACAGGGCCAAGCTTTCTTT
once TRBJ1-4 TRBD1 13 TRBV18 CASSLGQSEKLFF TGTGCCAGCTCCCTGGGACAGAGTGAAAAACTGTTTTTT
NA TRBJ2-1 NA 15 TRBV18 CASSPPPGSYNEQFF TGTGCCAGCTCACCACCCCCAGGATCCTACAATGAGCAGTTCTTC
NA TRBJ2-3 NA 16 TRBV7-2 CASSPFGRITTDTQYF TGTGCCAGCAGCCCCTTCGGACGGATAACCACAGATACGCAGTATTTT
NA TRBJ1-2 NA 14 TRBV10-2 CASSVGGITYGYTF TGCGCCAGCAGTGTGGGGGGTATTACTTATGGCTACACCTTC
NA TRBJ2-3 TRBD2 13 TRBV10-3 CASREVLVDTQYF TGTGCCTCCCGGGAGGTCCTGGTAGATACGCAGTATTTT
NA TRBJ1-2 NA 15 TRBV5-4 CASSLGDPLLNGYTF TGTGCCAGCAGCTTGGGGGACCCCTTACTGAATGGCTACACCTTC
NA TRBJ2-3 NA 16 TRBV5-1 CASSLALGLGTDTQYF TGCGCCAGCAGCTTGGCCCTTGGCTTGGGCACAGATACGCAGTATTTT
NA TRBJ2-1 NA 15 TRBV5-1 CASSLRGWEQDEQFF TGCGCCAGCAGCTTGAGGGGGTGGGAGCAGGATGAGCAGTTCTTC
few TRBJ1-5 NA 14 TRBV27 CASSFDRSNQPQHF TGTGCCAGCAGTTTCGACCGCAGCAATCAGCCCCAGCATTTT
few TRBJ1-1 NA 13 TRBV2 CASGGYGNTEAFF TGTGCCAGTGGTGGATACGGGAACACTGAAGCTTTCTTT
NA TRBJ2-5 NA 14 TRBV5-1 CASSPQVGRETQYF TGCGCCAGCAGCCCCCAGGTGGGGCGGGAGACCCAGTACTTC
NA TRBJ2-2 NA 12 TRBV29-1 CSVETLGGELFF TGCAGCGTTGAAACCTTGGGCGGGGAGCTGTTTTTT
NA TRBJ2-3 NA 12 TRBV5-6 CASSLSADTQYF TGTGCCAGCAGCTTGTCGGCGGATACGCAGTATTTT
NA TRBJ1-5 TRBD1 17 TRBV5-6 CASSVTGGSYSNQPQHF TGTGCCAGCAGCGTAACAGGGGGCTCTTATAGCAATCAGCCCCAGCATTTT
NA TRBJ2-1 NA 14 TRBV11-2 CASSLTGTYNEQFF TGTGCCAGCAGCTTAACAGGGACCTACAATGAGCAGTTCTTC
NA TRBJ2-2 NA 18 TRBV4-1 CASSQRFTGISDTGELFF TGCGCCAGCAGCCAAAGGTTTACGGGAATATCGGACACCGGGGAGCTGTTTTTT
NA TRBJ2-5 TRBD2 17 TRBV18 CASSPGLAGPKGETQYF TGTGCCAGCTCACCGGGACTAGCGGGCCCCAAGGGGGAGACCCAGTACTTC
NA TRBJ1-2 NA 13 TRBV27 CASSVSLDYGYTF TGTGCCAGCAGCGTATCACTAGACTATGGCTACACCTTC
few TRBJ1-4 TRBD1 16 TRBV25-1 CASSEFKGQGVEKLFF TGTGCCAGCAGTGAATTCAAGGGACAGGGGGTTGAAAAACTGTTTTTT
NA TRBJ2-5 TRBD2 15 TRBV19 CASSMRRGGLETQYF TGTGCCAGTAGTATGAGGCGGGGGGGCCTGGAGACCCAGTACTTC
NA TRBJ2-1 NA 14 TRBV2 CASTPYVYYNEQFF TGTGCCAGCACCCCCTATGTGTATTACAATGAGCAGTTCTTC
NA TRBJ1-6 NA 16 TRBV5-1 CASSWEGLIYNSPLHF TGCGCCAGCAGCTGGGAGGGACTAATTTATAATTCACCCCTCCACTTT
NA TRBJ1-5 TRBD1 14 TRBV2 CASRGTGRDQPQHF TGTGCCAGCAGGGGGACAGGGCGGGACCAGCCCCAGCATTTT
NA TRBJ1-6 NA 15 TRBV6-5 CASTQGGVVFSPLHF TGTGCCAGCACCCAAGGAGGGGTAGTATTTTCACCCCTCCACTTT
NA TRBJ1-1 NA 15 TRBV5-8 CASSLAALLGAEAFF TGTGCCAGCAGCTTGGCGGCGCTGCTGGGGGCAGAAGCTTTCTTT
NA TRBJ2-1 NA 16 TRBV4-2 CASSQDRAGSLNEQFF TGTGCCAGCAGCCAAGATAGGGCAGGGTCACTCAATGAGCAGTTCTTC
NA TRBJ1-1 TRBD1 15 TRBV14 CASSRLEPGQKEAFF TGTGCCAGCAGCCGCCTTGAGCCGGGACAGAAGGAAGCTTTCTTT
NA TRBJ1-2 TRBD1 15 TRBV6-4 CASREDRASNYGYTF TGTGCCAGCAGAGAGGACAGGGCGAGTAACTATGGCTACACCTTC
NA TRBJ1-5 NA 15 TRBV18 CASSPNAGSNQPQHF TGTGCCAGCTCGCCCAACGCGGGGAGCAATCAGCCCCAGCATTTT
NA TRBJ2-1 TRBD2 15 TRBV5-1 CASRPTSGGANEQFF TGCGCCAGCAGACCGACTAGCGGGGGGGCGAATGAGCAGTTCTTC
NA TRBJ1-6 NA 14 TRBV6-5 CASRQGLSGSPLHF TGTGCCAGCAGGCAGGGGCTCTCCGGTTCACCCCTCCACTTT
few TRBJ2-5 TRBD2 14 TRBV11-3 CASSSGGGEETQYF TGTGCCAGCAGCTCGGGGGGAGGCGAAGAGACCCAGTACTTC
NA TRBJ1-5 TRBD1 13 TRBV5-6 CASSWGQVGPQHF TGTGCCAGCAGCTGGGGACAGGTGGGGCCCCAGCATTTT
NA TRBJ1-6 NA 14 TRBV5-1 CASTAGDPNSPLHF TGCGCCAGCACAGCGGGGGACCCCAATTCACCCCTCCACTTT
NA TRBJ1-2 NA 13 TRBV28 CASSSSFTGGYTF TGTGCCAGCAGTTCGTCCTTCACTGGAGGCTACACCTTC
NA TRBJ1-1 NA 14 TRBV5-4 CASSFNLQDTEAFF TGTGCCAGCAGCTTCAACCTACAGGACACTGAAGCTTTCTTT
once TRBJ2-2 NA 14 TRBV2 CASTGGGGTGELFF TGTGCCAGCACGGGCGGAGGGGGCACCGGGGAGCTGTTTTTT